The T cell receptor (beta chain) described here comes from a study of early T cells in non-severe SARS-CoV-2 infection. Germline V gene lookup returns CDR1 DFQATT and CDR2 SNEGSKA (reference sequence). This CDR3 spans 14 amino acids. Remarks on this clonotype: A much larger clone differs from this one at a single base, so this may be a read error.

Individual cDNA molecules received unique molecular identifiers. One entry per CDR3 protein results from TCRdb running MiXCR on the 5' RACE reads. The table has more than 65,000 distinct CDR3 sequences, around 15% seen once. Sequenced material: whole blood. This sequence joins TRBV20-1 and TRBJ1-6; D remains unclear. The sequence came from an adult who was a healthcare worker with PCR-confirmed SARS-CoV-2 infection or an uninfected control (not recorded which). As DNA, the CDR3 is TGCAGTGCTAGAGATCCCCACCATAATTCATCCCTCCACTTT. It translates to CSARDPHHNSSLHF.